One T cell receptor (beta chain) is described in this entry. The antigen is not known. Germline V lookup: CDR1 MDHEN, CDR2 SYDVKM. V lost 4 bases to trimming and J lost 3 bases; unmatched junction nucleotides: 8. The CDR3 sequence is 16 residues long. This sample was included in a study of cytomegalovirus exposure and HLA in healthy donors. Study information: HLA-typed donors were the source of 80 million to 90 million unique TCRs, which an early data release held. Study-level results: Fewer N-insertions than the 666-donor mean were reportedly shown by an Asian-associated ancestry cluster in a later analysis.

Use of 60 Vbeta and 13 Jbeta primers characterized the PCR. Sequencing used immunoSEQ multiplex PCR; TCRdb keeps in-frame clones, though not all of them. The data contain approximately 37,000 clones, less than 85% of them singletons. Donors counted as nominally healthy when sampled, yet unrecorded immune exposures were likely. Sequencing input: PBMCs. The chain combines TRBV28 with TRBJ2-2; 7 bases match TRBD1. The clonotype comes from a male donor in good health and CMV-seronegative. CDR3 nucleotides: TGTGCCAGCAGTTCCCCCGGGACAGCCTACACCGGGGAGCTGTTTTTT. Protein product: CASSSPGTAYTGELFF.